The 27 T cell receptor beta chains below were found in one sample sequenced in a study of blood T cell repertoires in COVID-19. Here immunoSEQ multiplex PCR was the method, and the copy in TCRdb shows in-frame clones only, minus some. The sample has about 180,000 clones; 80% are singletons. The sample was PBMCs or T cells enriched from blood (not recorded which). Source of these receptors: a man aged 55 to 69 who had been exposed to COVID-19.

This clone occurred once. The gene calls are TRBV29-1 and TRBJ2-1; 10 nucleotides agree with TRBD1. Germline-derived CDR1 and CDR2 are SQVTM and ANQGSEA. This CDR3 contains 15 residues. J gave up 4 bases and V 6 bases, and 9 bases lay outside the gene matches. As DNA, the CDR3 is TGCAGCGTGGAGGCGCGGACAGGGGGGTACAATGAGCAGTTCTTC. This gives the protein CSVEARTGGYNEQFF.

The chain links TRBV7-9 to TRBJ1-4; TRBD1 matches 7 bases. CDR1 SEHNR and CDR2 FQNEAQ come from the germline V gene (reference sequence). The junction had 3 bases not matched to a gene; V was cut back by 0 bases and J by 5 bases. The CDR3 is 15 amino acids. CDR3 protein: CASSLAGQLNEKLFF. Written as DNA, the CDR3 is TGTGCCAGCAGCTTAGCGGGACAGTTGAATGAAAAACTGTTTTTT. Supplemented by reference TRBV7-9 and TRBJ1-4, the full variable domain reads DTGVSQNPRHKITKRGQNVTFRCDPISEHNRLYWYRQTLGQGPEFLTYFQNEAQLEKSRLLSDRFSAERPKGSFSTLEIQRTEQGDSAMYLCASSLAGQLNEKLFFGSGTQLSVL.

The DNA for the CDR3 is TGTGCCAGCAGCTTACGGGCAGGGGGCAGCTATGGCTACACCTTC. This gives the protein CASSLRAGGSYGYTF. The chain couples TRBV7-6 to TRBJ1-2; TRBD1 matches 8 bases. Looked up from germline, CDR1 is SGHVS and CDR2 is FNYEAQ. V was pared by 2 bases and J by 4 bases, with 6 bases of the junction left unmatched. The CDR3 consists of 15 residues.

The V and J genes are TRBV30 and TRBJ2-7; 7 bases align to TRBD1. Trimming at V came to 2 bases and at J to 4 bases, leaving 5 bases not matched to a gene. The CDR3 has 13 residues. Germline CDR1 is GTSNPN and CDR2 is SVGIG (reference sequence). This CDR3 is CAWSRGPGYEQYF. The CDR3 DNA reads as TGTGCCTGGAGTAGGGGGCCTGGGTACGAGCAGTACTTC.

The CDR3 DNA is TGTGCCAGCAGCGTAGTTGCGGTGCCCTACAATGAGCAGTTCTTC. Translated, it gives CASSVVAVPYNEQFF. This chain uses TRBV9 with TRBJ2-1; no firm D call. Between the trimmed V and J ends, which lost 0 bases and 2 bases, there was a span of 9 bases. There are 15 residues in the CDR3. Germline V gene data show CDR1 as SGDLS and CDR2 as YYNGEE.

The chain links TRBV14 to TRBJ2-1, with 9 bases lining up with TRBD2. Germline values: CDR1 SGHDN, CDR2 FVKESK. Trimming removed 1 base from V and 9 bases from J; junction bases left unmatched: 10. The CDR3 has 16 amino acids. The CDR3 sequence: CASSQGGSGRGGEQFF. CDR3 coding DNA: TGTGCCAGCAGCCAAGGGGGTAGCGGGAGAGGTGGTGAGCAGTTCTTC.

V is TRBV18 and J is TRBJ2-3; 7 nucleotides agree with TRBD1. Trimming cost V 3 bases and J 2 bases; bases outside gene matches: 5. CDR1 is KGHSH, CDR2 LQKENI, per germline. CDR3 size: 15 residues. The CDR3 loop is CASSPGRGPTDTQYF. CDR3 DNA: TGTGCCAGCTCACCGGGAAGGGGGCCCACAGATACGCAGTATTTT.

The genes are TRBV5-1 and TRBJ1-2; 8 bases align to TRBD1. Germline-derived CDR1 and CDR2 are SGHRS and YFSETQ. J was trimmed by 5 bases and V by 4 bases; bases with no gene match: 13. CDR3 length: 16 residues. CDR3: CASSTGGQGAVYGYTF. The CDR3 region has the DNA TGCGCCAGCAGCACCGGGGGCCAGGGGGCGGTTTATGGCTACACCTTC.

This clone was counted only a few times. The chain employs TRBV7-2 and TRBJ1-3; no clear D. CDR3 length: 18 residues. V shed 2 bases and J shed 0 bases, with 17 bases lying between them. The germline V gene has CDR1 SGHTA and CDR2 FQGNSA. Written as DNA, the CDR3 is TGTGCCAGCAGCTTAATGAGGGCCCGGGCTTCCTCTGGAAACACCATATATTTT. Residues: CASSLMRARASSGNTIYF.

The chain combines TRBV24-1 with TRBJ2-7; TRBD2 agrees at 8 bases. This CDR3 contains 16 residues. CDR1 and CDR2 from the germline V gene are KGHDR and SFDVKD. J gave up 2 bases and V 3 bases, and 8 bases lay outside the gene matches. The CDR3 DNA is TGTGCCACCAGTGATCCGGGACTAGAACCCACCTACGAGCAGTACTTC. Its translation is CATSDPGLEPTYEQYF.

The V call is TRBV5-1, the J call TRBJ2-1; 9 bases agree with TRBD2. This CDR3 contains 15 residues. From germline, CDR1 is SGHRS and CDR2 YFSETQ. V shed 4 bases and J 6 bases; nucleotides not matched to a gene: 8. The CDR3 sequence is CASSALSGSLNEQFF. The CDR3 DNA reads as TGCGCCAGCAGCGCCCTTAGCGGGAGTCTCAATGAGCAGTTCTTC. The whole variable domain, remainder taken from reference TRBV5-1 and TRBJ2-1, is KAGVTQTPRYLIKTRGQQVTLSCSPISGHRSVSWYQQTPGQGLQFLFEYFSETQRNKGNFPGRFSGRQFSNSRSEMNVSTLELGDSALYLCASSALSGSLNEQFFGPGTRLTVL.

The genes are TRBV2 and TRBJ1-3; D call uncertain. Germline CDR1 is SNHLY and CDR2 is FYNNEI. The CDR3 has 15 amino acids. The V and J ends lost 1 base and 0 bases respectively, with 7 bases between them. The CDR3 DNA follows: TGTGCCAGCAGTGAAGACAGCCACTCTGGAAACACCATATATTTT. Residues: CASSEDSHSGNTIYF.

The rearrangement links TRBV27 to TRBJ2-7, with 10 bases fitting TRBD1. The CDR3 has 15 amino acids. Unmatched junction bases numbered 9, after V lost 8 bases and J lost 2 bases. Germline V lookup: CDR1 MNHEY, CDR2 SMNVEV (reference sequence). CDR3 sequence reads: CASGDRGRIAYEQYF. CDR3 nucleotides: TGTGCCAGCGGTGACAGGGGGCGCATTGCCTACGAGCAGTACTTC.

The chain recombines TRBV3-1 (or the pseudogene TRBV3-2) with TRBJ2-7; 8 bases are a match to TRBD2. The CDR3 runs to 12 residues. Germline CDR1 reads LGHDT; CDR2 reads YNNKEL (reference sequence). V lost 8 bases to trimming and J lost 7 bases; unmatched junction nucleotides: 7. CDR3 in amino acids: CASGPRLAEQYF. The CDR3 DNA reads TGTGCCAGCGGACCCCGACTAGCGGAGCAGTACTTC.

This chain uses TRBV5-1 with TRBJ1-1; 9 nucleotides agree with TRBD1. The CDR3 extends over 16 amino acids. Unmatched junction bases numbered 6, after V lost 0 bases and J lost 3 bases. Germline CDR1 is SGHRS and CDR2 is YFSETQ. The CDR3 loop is CASSLGTGALDTEAFF. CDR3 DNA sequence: TGCGCCAGCAGCTTGGGGACAGGGGCGTTGGACACTGAAGCTTTCTTT.

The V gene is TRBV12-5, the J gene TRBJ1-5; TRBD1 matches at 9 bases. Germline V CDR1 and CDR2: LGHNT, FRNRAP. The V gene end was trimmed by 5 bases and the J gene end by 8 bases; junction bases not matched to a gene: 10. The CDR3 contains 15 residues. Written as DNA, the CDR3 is TGTGCTAGTGGTCAAGGGACAGGGATACAAGAGCCCCAGCATTTT. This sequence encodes CASGQGTGIQEPQHF.

The CDR3 DNA follows: TGTGCCAGTCTCATGATAGCGGGATCGGTCAATGAGCAGTTCTTC. It encodes CASLMIAGSVNEQFF. The chain recombines TRBV19 with TRBJ2-1; 8 bases agree with TRBD2. V lost 8 bases to trimming and J lost 6 bases; unmatched junction nucleotides: 12. Germline assignment: CDR1 LNHDA and CDR2 SQIVND (reference sequence). This CDR3 contains 15 residues.

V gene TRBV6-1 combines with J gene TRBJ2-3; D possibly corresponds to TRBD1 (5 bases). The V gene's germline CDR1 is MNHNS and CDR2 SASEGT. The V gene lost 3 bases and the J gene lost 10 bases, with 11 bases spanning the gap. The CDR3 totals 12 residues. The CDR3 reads CASSDRVGAQYF. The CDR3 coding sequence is TGTGCCAGCAGTGACAGGGTAGGGGCGCAGTATTTT.

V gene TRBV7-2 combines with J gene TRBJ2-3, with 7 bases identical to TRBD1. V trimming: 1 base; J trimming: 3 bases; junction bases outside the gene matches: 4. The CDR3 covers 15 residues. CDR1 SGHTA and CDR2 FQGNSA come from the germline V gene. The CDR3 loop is CASSLEVRGTDTQYF. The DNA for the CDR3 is TGTGCCAGCAGCTTAGAGGTCAGGGGGACAGATACGCAGTATTTT.

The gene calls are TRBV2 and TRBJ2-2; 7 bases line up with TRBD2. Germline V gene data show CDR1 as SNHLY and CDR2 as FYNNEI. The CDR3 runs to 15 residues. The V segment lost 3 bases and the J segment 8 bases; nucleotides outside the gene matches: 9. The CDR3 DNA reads TGTGCCAGCAGTGAGGTACAGCGGGGCGCTGGGGAGCTGTTTTTT. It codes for CASSEVQRGAGELFF.

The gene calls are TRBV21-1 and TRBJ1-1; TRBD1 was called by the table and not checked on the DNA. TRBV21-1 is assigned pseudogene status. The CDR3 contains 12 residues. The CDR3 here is CASWAGKDEAFF. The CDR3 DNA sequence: TGTGCCAGCTGGGCAGGGAAAGATGAAGCTTTCTTT.

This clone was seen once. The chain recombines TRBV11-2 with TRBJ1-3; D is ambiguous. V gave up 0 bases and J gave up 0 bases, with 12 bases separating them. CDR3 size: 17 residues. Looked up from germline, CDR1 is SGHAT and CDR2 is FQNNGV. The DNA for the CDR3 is TGTGCCAGCAGCTTAGATGGGAGGGTTCCCTCTGGAAACACCATATATTTT. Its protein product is CASSLDGRVPSGNTIYF.

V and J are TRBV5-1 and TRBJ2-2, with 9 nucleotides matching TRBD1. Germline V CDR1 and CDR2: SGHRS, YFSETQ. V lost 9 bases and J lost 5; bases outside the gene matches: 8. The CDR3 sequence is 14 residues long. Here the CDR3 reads CATSDRGWTGELFF. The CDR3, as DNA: TGCGCCACCTCGGACAGGGGCTGGACCGGGGAGCTGTTTTTT.

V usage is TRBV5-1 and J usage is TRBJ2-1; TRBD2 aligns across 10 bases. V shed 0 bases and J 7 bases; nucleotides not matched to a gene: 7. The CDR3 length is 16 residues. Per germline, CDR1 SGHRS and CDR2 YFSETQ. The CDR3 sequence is CASSLVVTSGENEQFF. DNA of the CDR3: TGCGCCAGCAGCTTGGTGGTCACTAGCGGGGAGAATGAGCAGTTCTTC.

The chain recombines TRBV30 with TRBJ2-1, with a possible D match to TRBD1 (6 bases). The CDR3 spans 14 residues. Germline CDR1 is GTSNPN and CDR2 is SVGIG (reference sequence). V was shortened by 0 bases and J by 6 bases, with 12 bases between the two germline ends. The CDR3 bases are TGTGCCTGGAGTGTAGGGGGTTGGCCCAATGAGCAGTTCTTC. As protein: CAWSVGGWPNEQFF.

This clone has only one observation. The CDR3 coding sequence is TGCGCCAGCAGTTCGGGACACCTCGGGATATATGGCTACACCTTC. Translated, it gives CASSSGHLGIYGYTF. The chain is built from TRBV23-1 and TRBJ1-2; the D gene is possibly TRBD1 (6 bases). TRBV23-1 is an ORF, with its function uncertain. Between the trimmed V and J ends, which lost 5 bases and 5 bases, there was a span of 18 bases. The CDR3 extends over 15 amino acids.

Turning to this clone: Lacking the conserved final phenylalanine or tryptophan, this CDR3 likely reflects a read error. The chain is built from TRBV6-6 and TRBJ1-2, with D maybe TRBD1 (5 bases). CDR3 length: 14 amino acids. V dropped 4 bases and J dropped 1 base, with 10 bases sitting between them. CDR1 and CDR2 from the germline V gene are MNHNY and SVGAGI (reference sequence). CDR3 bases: TGTGCCAGCAGTTCAGTTCAGGGTAACTATGGCTACACCCTC. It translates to CASSSVQGNYGYTL.